The 8 T cell receptor beta chains given below trace back to one sample, sequenced in a study of blood T cell repertoires in COVID-19. TCRdb's table, derived via immunoSEQ multiplex PCR, lists solely in-frame clones and lacks some. The profile shows more than 65,000 clones, roughly 87% of them singletons. Sequenced sample: peripheral blood. The receptors shown here come from a man aged 50-59 years with acute or convalescent COVID-19.

The chain carries TRBV4-1 and TRBJ1-4; D remains unclear. CDR1 and CDR2 (germline): MGHRA, YSYEKL. Trimming cost V 1 base and J 7 bases, with 10 bases left between them. CDR3 length: 14 amino acids. CDR3 region: CASSQAGGGEKLFF. The DNA for the CDR3 is TGCGCCAGCAGCCAAGCCGGCGGAGGTGAAAAACTGTTTTTT.

This chain joins TRBV3-1 (or the pseudogene TRBV3-2) and TRBJ2-3; 9 bases are a match to TRBD2. Looked up from germline, CDR1 is LGHDT and CDR2 is YNNKEL (reference sequence). This CDR3 is built from 16 residues. J was trimmed by 7 bases and V by 3 bases; bases with no gene match: 11. CDR3 bases: TGTGCCAGCAGCCATAGGGCGGCGGGGGGGCCATATACGCAGTATTTT. It translates to CASSHRAAGGPYTQYF.

The rearrangement uses TRBV19 and TRBJ2-2; tentatively, D is TRBD2 (6 bases). Germline-derived CDR1 and CDR2 are LNHDA and SQIVND (reference sequence). The CDR3 is 13 amino acids. V shed 6 bases and J shed 7 bases, with 12 bases lying between them. CDR3 amino acids: CASRVGGVGELFF. The CDR3 bases are TGTGCCAGTAGAGTAGGCGGGGTCGGGGAGCTGTTTTTT.

The chain uses TRBV7-2 and TRBJ2-5, with D perhaps TRBD2 (6 bases). CDR3 size: 14 residues. Between the trimmed V and J ends, which lost 0 bases and 7 bases, there was a span of 12 bases. Germline V CDR1 and CDR2: SGHTA, FQGNSA. The CDR3 sequence: CASSLAAGSLTQYF. The DNA for the CDR3 is TGTGCCAGCAGCTTAGCGGCGGGGTCGTTGACCCAGTACTTC.

The chain uses TRBV6-1 and TRBJ2-7, with unresolved D. The germline gives CDR1 MNHNS, CDR2 SASEGT. Trimming took off 1 base at V and 5 bases at J, with 6 bases between the two ends. The CDR3 runs to 12 residues. CDR3 nucleotides: TGTGCCAGCAGTGAAGTGGAGCACGAGCAGTACTTC. Protein product: CASSEVEHEQYF.

V and J are TRBV7-3 and TRBJ1-3, with 9 bases aligning to TRBD1. Germline V CDR1 and CDR2: SGHTA, FQGTGA. CDR3 length equals 15 residues. With 3 bases clipped from V and 4 bases from J, the junction kept 4 bases outside the gene matches. CDR3 DNA: TGTGCCAGCAGCTTGACAGGGGGATCCGGAAACACCATATATTTT. As protein: CASSLTGGSGNTIYF.

The chain combines TRBV29-1 with TRBJ2-1, with a possible D match to TRBD2 (6 bases). The CDR3 runs to 13 residues. Trimming removed 7 bases at V and 0 bases at J, with 10 bases between. Germline V lookup: CDR1 SQVTM, CDR2 ANQGSEA. The CDR3 sequence: CSGKGLSYNEQFF. In nucleotides, the CDR3 is TGCAGCGGGAAGGGACTCTCCTACAATGAGCAGTTCTTC.

J is TRBJ1-4 and V is TRBV2, with 9 positions matching TRBD1. Germline CDR1 is SNHLY and CDR2 is FYNNEI. The CDR3 spans 16 residues. The V segment lost 8 bases and the J segment 7 bases; nucleotides outside the gene matches: 14. For the CDR3, the DNA is TGTGCCAGCCGGAGGGCGTTCGGGACAGGGAGTGAAAAACTGTTTTTT. Translating it yields CASRRAFGTGSEKLFF.